A selection of T cell receptor beta chains follows, all from one sample in a study of T cell responses to AZD1222 COVID-19 vaccine. The data were produced by immunoSEQ multiplex PCR, yet TCRdb's version contains in-frame clones alone and is incomplete. The sample includes approximately 260,000 clones, about 92% of them seen just once. The sample here was peripheral blood, taken on day 0 of AZD1222 vaccination. Receptor source: an adult in good health. CDR3s include the opening cysteine and the closing phenylalanine or tryptophan. Each record gives: D gene, clone size, CDR3 length, J gene, V gene, CDR3 DNA, CDR3 protein. D genes are given only for firm matches. For some rows the clone size is stated as once, few or many, or as a class when expanded; others skip it.

D: -
size: -
length: 13
J: TRBJ1-2
V: TRBV4-3
DNA: TGCGCCAGCAGCCAAGAGACAGGAGGCGGCTACACCTTC
CDR3: CASSQETGGGYTF

D: TRBD1
size: once
length: 14
J: TRBJ2-7
V: TRBV6-5
DNA: TGTGCCAGTAGCCGCGGGACAGGTGACTACGAGCAGTACTTC
CDR3: CASSRGTGDYEQYF

D: -
size: -
length: 14
J: TRBJ1-1
V: TRBV4-1
DNA: TGCGCCAGCAGCCAAGTGCGTCGGAACACTGAAGCTTTCTTT
CDR3: CASSQVRRNTEAFF

D: TRBD2
size: -
length: 18
J: TRBJ2-1
V: TRBV4-1
DNA: TGCGCCAGCAGCCAAGACCTGACTAGCGGGGGGTGGTACAATGAGCAGTTCTTC
CDR3: CASSQDLTSGGWYNEQFF

D: -
size: -
length: 14
J: TRBJ2-7
V: TRBV2
DNA: TGTGCCAGCAGTGGAGTTAGAAGCTCCTACGAGCAGTACTTC
CDR3: CASSGVRSSYEQYF

D: -
size: -
length: 15
J: TRBJ2-1
V: TRBV28
DNA: TGTGCCAGCAGTCAATATTCCAGGAGGGACAATGAGCAGTTCTTC
CDR3: CASSQYSRRDNEQFF

D: TRBD1
size: -
length: 13
J: TRBJ2-7
V: TRBV11-1
DNA: TGTGCCAGCAGCTTAGGCAGGGGGCCCGAGCAGTACTTC
CDR3: CASSLGRGPEQYF

D: TRBD1
size: -
length: 13
J: TRBJ2-7
V: TRBV12-3/TRBV12-4
DNA: TGTGCCAGCAGTCTAAGACAGGGTTGGGAGCAGTACTTC
CDR3: CASSLRQGWEQYF

D: -
size: -
length: 15
J: TRBJ2-3
V: TRBV9
DNA: TGTGCCAGCAGCTCGAGGGGCGGAGCCCCAGATACGCAGTATTTT
CDR3: CASSSRGGAPDTQYF

D: TRBD2
size: -
length: 15
J: TRBJ2-7
V: TRBV7-9
DNA: TGTGCCAGCAGCTCGCGCGAGAAGCGGGGGGCCGAGCAGTACTTC
CDR3: CASSSREKRGAEQYF

D: -
size: -
length: 13
J: TRBJ1-5
V: TRBV2
DNA: TGTGCCAGCACGGCCTGGACTAGATCGCCCCAGCATTTT
CDR3: CASTAWTRSPQHF

D: TRBD1
size: -
length: 14
J: TRBJ2-7
V: TRBV2
DNA: TGTGCCAGCATTAGCCAGACAGGGCCCTACGAGCAGTACTTC
CDR3: CASISQTGPYEQYF

D: TRBD2
size: once
length: 16
J: TRBJ2-5
V: TRBV28
DNA: TGTGCCAGCAGTCCAACTCCGGGACGGGGGGAAGAGACCCAGTACTTC
CDR3: CASSPTPGRGEETQYF

D: -
size: -
length: 14
J: TRBJ1-2
V: TRBV5-1
DNA: TGCGCCAGCAGCTTGGGAGCCAGCAACTATGGCTACACCTTC
CDR3: CASSLGASNYGYTF

D: TRBD1
size: -
length: 14
J: TRBJ1-6
V: TRBV6-2/TRBV6-3
DNA: TGTGCCAGCAGTTACGGACAGGGGGCTTCACCCCTCCACTTT
CDR3: CASSYGQGASPLHF

D: -
size: -
length: 14
J: TRBJ1-1
V: TRBV9
DNA: TGTGCCAGCAGCGTAGGCAGGGTCAGCACTGAAGCTTTCTTT
CDR3: CASSVGRVSTEAFF

D: TRBD1
size: -
length: 13
J: TRBJ1-6
V: TRBV28
DNA: TGTGCCAGCAGAAACCCGGACAGGGCCCTTCTCCACTTT
CDR3: CASRNPDRALLHF

D: TRBD1
size: -
length: 11
J: TRBJ1-1
V: TRBV7-9
DNA: TGTGCCAGCAGCCCAGGGGGTGAAGCTTTCTTT
CDR3: CASSPGGEAFF

D: -
size: -
length: 13
J: TRBJ1-2
V: TRBV28
DNA: TGTGCCAGCAGGGGGGCGCGTGGACTAGGCTACACCTTC
CDR3: CASRGARGLGYTF

D: TRBD1
size: -
length: 16
J: TRBJ2-2
V: TRBV27
DNA: TGTGCCACCACCCTCACAGGGGGATCGAACACCGGGGAGCTGTTTTTT
CDR3: CATTLTGGSNTGELFF

D: -
size: -
length: 17
J: TRBJ2-7
V: TRBV7-3
DNA: TGTGCCGTCTGGGGGTCAAAGGACAGCCTTTTGGGGGACGAGCAGTACTTC
CDR3: CAVWGSKDSLLGDEQYF

D: -
size: -
length: 14
J: TRBJ2-7
V: TRBV7-2
DNA: TGTGCCAGCAGCTTAGTTGGGGTCTCGGGCGAGCAGTACTTC
CDR3: CASSLVGVSGEQYF

D: TRBD2
size: -
length: 15
J: TRBJ2-1
V: TRBV6-5
DNA: TGTGCCAGCAGTCCCCGGGGACTAGCGGGGGGGCAACAGTTCTTC
CDR3: CASSPRGLAGGQQFF

D: -
size: -
length: 16
J: TRBJ1-4
V: TRBV28
DNA: TGTGCCAGCAGTAGAACGAGGAAAGCAACTAATGAAAAACTGTTTTTT
CDR3: CASSRTRKATNEKLFF

D: -
size: -
length: 12
J: TRBJ2-3
V: TRBV11-2
DNA: TGTGCCAGCAGCTTAGGGCCGCCCGCGGTGTATTTT
CDR3: CASSLGPPAVYF

D: TRBD2
size: -
length: 18
J: TRBJ2-7
V: TRBV7-2
DNA: TGTGCCAGCAGCTTCTTAGCGGGGGGCTATCTTAGGACCCACGAGCAGTACTTC
CDR3: CASSFLAGGYLRTHEQYF

D: -
size: -
length: 14
J: TRBJ1-4
V: TRBV2
DNA: TGTGCCAGCAGTGTAATACGTGCGCTTGAAAAACTGTTTTTT
CDR3: CASSVIRALEKLFF

D: -
size: -
length: 12
J: TRBJ2-5
V: TRBV30
DNA: TGTGCCTGGAGGGCGTCAGGGAGGACCCAGTACTTC
CDR3: CAWRASGRTQYF

D: -
size: -
length: 15
J: TRBJ1-5
V: TRBV5-6
DNA: TGTGCCAGCACAAGGATGGGGGGGGTCGGGCGGCCCCAGCATTTT
CDR3: CASTRMGGVGRPQHF

D: -
size: -
length: 14
J: TRBJ1-6
V: TRBV7-2
DNA: TGTGCCAGCAGCTTAGCGACGGTTAATTCACCCCTCCACTTT
CDR3: CASSLATVNSPLHF